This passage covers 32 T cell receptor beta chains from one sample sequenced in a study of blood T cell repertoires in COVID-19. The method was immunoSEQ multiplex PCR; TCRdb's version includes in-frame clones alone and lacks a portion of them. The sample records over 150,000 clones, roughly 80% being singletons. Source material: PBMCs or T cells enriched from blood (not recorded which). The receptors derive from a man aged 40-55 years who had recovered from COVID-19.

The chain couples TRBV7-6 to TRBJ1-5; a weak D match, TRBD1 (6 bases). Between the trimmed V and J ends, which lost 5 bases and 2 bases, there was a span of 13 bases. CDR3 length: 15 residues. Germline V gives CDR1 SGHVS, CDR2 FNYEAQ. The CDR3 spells CASSEGGFGNQPQHF. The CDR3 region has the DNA TGTGCCAGCAGCGAGGGGGGGTTCGGCAATCAGCCCCAGCATTTT.

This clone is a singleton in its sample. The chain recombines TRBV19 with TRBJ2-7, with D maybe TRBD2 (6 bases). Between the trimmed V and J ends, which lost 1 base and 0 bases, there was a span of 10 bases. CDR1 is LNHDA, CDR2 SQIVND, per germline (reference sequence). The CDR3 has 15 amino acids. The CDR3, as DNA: TGTGCCAGTAGTATAGGGGGGGTTTACTCCTACGAGCAGTACTTC. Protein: CASSIGGVYSYEQYF.

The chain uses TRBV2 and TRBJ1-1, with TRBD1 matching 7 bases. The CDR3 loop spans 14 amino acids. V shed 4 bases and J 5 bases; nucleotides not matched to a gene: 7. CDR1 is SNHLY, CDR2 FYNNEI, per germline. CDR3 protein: CASSVQGDYTEAFF. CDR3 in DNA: TGTGCCAGCAGTGTTCAGGGGGATTATACTGAAGCTTTCTTT.

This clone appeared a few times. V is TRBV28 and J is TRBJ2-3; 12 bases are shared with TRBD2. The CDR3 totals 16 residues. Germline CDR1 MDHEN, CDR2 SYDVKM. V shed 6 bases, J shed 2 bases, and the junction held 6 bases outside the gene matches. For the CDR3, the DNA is TGTGCCAGCAGGAAACTAGCGGGAGGCGTCACAGATACGCAGTATTTT. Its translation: CASRKLAGGVTDTQYF.

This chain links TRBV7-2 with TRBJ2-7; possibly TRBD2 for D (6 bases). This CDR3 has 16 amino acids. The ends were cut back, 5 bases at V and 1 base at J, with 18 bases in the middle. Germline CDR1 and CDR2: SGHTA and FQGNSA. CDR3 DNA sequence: TGTGCCAGCAGCCCAACTGGAGGGAGCCGGTCCTACGAGCAGTACTTC. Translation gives CASSPTGGSRSYEQYF.

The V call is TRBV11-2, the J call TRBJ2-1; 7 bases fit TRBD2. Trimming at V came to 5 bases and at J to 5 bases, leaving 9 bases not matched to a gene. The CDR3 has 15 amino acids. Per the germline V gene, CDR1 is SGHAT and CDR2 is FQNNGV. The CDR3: CASSPNGDYHNEQFF. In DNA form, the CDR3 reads TGTGCCAGCAGCCCTAACGGGGACTACCACAATGAGCAGTTCTTC.

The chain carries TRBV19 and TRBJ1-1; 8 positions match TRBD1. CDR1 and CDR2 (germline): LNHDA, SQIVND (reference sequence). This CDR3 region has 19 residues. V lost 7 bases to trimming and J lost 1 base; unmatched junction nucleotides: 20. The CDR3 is CASTRNRRGPPSTNTEAFF. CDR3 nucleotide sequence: TGTGCCAGTACTAGGAACCGCAGGGGGCCCCCCTCGACGAACACTGAAGCTTTCTTT.

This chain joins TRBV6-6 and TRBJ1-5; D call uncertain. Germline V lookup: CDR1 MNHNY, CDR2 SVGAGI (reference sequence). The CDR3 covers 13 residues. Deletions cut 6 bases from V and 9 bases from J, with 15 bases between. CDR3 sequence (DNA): TGTGCCAGCAGGCGCGCCCCCGATGTGCCCCAGCATTTT. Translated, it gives CASRRAPDVPQHF.

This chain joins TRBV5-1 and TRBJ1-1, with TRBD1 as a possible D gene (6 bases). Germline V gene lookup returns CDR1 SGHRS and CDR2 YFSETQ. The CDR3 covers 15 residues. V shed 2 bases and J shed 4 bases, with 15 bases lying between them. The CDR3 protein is CASSLNREGSTEAFF. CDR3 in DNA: TGCGCCAGCAGCTTAAACAGGGAGGGGAGCACTGAAGCTTTCTTT.

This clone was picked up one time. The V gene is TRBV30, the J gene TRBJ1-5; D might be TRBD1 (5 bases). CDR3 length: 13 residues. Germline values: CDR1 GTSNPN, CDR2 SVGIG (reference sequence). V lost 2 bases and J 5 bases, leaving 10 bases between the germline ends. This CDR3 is CAWSSQGDQPQHF. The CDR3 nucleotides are TGTGCCTGGAGTTCCCAGGGCGATCAGCCCCAGCATTTT.

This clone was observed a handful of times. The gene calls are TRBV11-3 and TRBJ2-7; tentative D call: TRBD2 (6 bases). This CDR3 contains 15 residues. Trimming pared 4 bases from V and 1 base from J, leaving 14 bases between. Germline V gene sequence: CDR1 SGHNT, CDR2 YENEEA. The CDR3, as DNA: TGTGCCAGCAGCTCGACTAGTAGTCCTTCCTACGAGCAGTACTTC. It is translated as CASSSTSSPSYEQYF.

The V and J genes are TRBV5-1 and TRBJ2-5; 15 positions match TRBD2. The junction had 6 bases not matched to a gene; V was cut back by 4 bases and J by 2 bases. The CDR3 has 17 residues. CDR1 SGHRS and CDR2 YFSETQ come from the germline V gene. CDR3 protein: CASSQGLAGGQQETQYF. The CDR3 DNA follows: TGCGCCAGCAGCCAGGGACTAGCGGGAGGCCAGCAAGAGACCCAGTACTTC. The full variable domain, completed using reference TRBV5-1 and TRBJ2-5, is KAGVTQTPRYLIKTRGQQVTLSCSPISGHRSVSWYQQTPGQGLQFLFEYFSETQRNKGNFPGRFSGRQFSNSRSEMNVSTLELGDSALYLCASSQGLAGGQQETQYFGPGTRLLVL.

CDR3 residues: CASSRQEAGDTDTQYF. Written as DNA, the CDR3 is TGTGCCAGCAGCCGGCAGGAAGCGGGAGACACAGATACGCAGTATTTT. This chain connects TRBV4-2 to TRBJ2-3; the match to TRBD2 covers 8 bases. Unmatched junction bases numbered 8, after V lost 4 bases and J lost 2 bases. The CDR3 has 16 amino acids. Germline V gene data show CDR1 as LGHNA and CDR2 as YNFKEQ.

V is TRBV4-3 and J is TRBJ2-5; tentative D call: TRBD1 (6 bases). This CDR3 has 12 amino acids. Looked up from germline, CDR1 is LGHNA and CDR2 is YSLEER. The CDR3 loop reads CVRDTVQETQYF. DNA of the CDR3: TGCGTCCGGGACACCGTTCAAGAGACCCAGTACTTC.

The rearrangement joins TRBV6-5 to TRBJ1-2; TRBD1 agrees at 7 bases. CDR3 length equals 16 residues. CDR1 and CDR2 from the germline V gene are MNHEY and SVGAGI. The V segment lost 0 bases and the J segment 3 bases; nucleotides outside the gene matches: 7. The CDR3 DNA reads TGTGCCAGCAGTTACTCCCTCCCCGGGACAGACTATGGCTACACCTTC. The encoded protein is CASSYSLPGTDYGYTF.

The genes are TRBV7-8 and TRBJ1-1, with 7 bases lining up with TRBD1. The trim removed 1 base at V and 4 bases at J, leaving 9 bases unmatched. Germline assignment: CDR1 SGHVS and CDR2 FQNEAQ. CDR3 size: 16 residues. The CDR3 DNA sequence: TGTGCCAGCAGCTTAGTGACAGGGCCCTTGACCACTGAAGCTTTCTTT. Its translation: CASSLVTGPLTTEAFF.

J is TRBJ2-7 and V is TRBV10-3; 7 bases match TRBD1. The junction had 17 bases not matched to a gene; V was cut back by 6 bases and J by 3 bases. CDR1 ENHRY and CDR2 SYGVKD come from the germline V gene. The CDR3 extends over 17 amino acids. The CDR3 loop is CAISATKGQLELYEQYV. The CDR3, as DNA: TGTGCCATCAGCGCTACAAAGGGACAGCTGGAGCTCTACGAGCAGTACGTC.

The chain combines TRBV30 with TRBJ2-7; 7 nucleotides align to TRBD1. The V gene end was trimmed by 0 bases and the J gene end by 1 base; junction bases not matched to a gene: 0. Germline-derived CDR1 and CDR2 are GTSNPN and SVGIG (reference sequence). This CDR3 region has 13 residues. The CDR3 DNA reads TGTGCCTGGAGTGTACAGGGGTCCTACGAGCAGTACTTC. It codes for CAWSVQGSYEQYF. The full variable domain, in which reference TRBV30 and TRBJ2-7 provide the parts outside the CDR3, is SQTIHQWPATLVQPVGSPLSLECTVEGTSNPNLYWYRQAAGRGLQLLFYSVGIGQISSEVPQNLSASRPQDRQFILSSKKLLLSDSGFYLCAWSVQGSYEQYFGPGTRLTVT.

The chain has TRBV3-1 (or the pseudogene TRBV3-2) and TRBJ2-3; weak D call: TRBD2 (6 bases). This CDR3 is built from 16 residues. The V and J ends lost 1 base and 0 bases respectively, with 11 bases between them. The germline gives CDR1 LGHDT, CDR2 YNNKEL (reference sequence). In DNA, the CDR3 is TGTGCCAGCAGCCAAGGACTAGGGAGGAGCACAGATACGCAGTATTTT. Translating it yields CASSQGLGRSTDTQYF.

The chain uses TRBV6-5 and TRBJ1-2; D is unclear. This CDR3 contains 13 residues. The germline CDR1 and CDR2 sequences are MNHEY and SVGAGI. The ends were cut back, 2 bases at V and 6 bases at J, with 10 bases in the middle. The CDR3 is CASSYTRADGYTF. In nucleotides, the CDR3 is TGTGCCAGCAGTTACACTAGAGCGGATGGCTACACCTTC.

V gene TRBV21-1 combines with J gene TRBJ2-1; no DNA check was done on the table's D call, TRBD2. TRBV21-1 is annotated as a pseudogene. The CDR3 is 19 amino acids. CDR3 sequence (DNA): TGTGCCAGCAGCAACCATGCTAGCGGGAGGCACTCGTCCCACGATGAGCAGTTCTTC. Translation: CASSNHASGRHSSHDEQFF.

CDR3 DNA: TGTGCCAGCACCGTAGGACAGATCAATCAGCCCCAGCATTTT. Amino acids: CASTVGQINQPQHF. This sequence joins TRBV21-1 and TRBJ1-5; TRBD1 is taken as the D call from the table, unchecked against the DNA. TRBV21-1 is a known pseudogene. This CDR3 is 14 amino acids long.

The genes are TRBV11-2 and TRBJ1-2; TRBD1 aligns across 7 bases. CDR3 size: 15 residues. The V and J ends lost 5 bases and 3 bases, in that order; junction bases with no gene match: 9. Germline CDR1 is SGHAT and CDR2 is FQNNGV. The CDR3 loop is CASSQTGTDYYGYTF. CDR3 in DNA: TGTGCCAGCAGCCAGACCGGGACAGATTACTATGGCTACACCTTC.

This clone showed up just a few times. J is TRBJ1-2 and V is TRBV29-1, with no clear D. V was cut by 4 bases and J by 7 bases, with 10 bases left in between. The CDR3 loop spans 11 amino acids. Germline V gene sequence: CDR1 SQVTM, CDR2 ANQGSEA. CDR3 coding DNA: TGCAGCGTTGTTACCTCTAGTGGCTACACCTTC. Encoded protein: CSVVTSSGYTF.

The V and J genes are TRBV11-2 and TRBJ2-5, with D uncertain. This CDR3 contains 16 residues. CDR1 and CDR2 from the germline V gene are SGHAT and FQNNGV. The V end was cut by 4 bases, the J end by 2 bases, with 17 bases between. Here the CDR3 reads CASSSTLYTTQETQYF. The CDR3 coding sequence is TGTGCCAGCAGCTCCACCCTGTACACTACACAAGAGACCCAGTACTTC.

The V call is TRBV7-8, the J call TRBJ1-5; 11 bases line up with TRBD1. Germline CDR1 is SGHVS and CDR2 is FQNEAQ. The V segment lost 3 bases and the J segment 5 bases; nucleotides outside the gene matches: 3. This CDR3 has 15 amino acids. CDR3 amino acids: CASSFRDRGYQPQHF. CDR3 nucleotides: TGTGCCAGCAGCTTCCGGGACAGGGGGTATCAGCCCCAGCATTTT.

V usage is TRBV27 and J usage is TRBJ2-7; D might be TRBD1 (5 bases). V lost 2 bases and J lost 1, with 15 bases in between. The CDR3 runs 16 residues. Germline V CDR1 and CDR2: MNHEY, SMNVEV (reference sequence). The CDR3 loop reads CASSLLGQGRSYEQYF. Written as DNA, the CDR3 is TGTGCCAGCAGTTTACTGGGGCAGGGCAGATCCTACGAGCAGTACTTC.

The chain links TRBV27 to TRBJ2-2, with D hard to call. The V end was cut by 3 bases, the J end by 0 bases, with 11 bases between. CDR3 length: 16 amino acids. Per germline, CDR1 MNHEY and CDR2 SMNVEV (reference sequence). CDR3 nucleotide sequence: TGTGCCAGCAGTTTCTGGGCGACCACGAACACCGGGGAGCTGTTTTTT. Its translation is CASSFWATTNTGELFF.

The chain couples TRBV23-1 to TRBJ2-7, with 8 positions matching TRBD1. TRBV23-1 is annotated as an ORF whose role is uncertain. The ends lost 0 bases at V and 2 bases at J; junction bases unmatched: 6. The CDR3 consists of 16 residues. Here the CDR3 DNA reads TGCGCCAGCAGTCAATCCCCAGGACAGGGTGCCTACGAGCAGTACTTC. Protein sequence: CASSQSPGQGAYEQYF.

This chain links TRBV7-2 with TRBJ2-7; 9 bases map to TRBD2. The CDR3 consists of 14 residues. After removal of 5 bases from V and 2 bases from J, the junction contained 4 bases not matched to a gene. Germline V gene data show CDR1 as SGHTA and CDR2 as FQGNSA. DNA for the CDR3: TGTGCCAGCAGCCAGACTAGCGGAGCCTACGAGCAGTACGTC. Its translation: CASSQTSGAYEQYV.

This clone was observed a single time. The CDR3 coding sequence is TGCGCCAGCAGTCCGGGGGGGACAGTTGACAATGAGCAGTTCTTC. Translated, it gives CASSPGGTVDNEQFF. The chain recombines TRBV5-1 with TRBJ2-1, with a weak D call TRBD2 (8 bases). The V gene lost 5 bases and the J gene lost 5 bases, with 17 bases spanning the gap. Germline V gene data show CDR1 as SGHRS and CDR2 as YFSETQ. This CDR3 has 15 amino acids.

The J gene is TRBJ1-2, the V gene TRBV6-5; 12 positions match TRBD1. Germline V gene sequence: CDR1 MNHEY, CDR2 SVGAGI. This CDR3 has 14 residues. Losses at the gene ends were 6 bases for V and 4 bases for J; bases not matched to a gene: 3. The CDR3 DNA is TGTGCCAGCAGCAGGGACAGGGGGCTCTATGGCTACACCTTC. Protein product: CASSRDRGLYGYTF.